A single sample gave rise to the 21 T cell receptor beta chains below, sequenced in a study of CD8+CD57+ T cells in acquired aplastic anemia. Profiling of TCR beta VDJ combinations and CDR3 sequences used genomic DNA as template. TCRdb used MiXCR to reprocess the reads, holding one entry per CDR3 protein. The data contain 250,000 to 350,000 distinct CDR3 sequences, 55% to 65% of them seen just once; the ten biggest clones take up approximately 8.2%. Sequences were obtained from sorted CD4+, CD8+, or CD8+CD57+ T cells (not recorded which) from PBMCs. These receptor sequences come from a human donor with severe aplastic anemia or a healthy control (not recorded which).

The chain is built from TRBV7-4 and TRBJ1-1; TRBD1 matches at 7 bases. The germline gives CDR1 SGHVT, CDR2 SQSDAQ. With 4 bases clipped from V and 0 bases from J, the junction kept 11 bases outside the gene matches. This CDR3 spans 17 amino acids. The CDR3 loop reads CASSSKSTGNLNTEAFF. The DNA for the CDR3 is TGTGCCAGCAGCTCAAAGTCGACAGGGAACCTGAACACTGAAGCTTTCTTT.

This clonotype was observed a few times. The rearrangement links TRBV7-3 to TRBJ1-2, with D perhaps matching TRBD1 (5 bases). CDR3 length: 14 residues. CDR1 is SGHTA and CDR2 is FQGTGA in the germline V gene. Trimming stripped 5 bases from V and 2 bases from J, with 12 bases between. CDR3 in DNA: TGTGCCAGCAGCCCCGGACACAGGAACTATGGCTACACCTTC. Amino acids: CASSPGHRNYGYTF.

A few counts support this clonotype. The chain links TRBV7-9 to TRBJ2-7; tentative D call: TRBD2 (5 bases). There are 13 residues in the CDR3. The V end lost 5 bases, the J end lost 6 bases, and 14 bases lay between the germline ends. Germline-derived CDR1 and CDR2 are SEHNR and FQNEAQ (reference sequence). The DNA of the CDR3 is TGTGCCAGCAGCCCGAGGTACGGAGGCGAGCAGTACTTC. It encodes CASSPRYGGEQYF.

J is TRBJ1-2 and V is TRBV9, with 7 bases identical to TRBD1. CDR1 is SGDLS, CDR2 YYNGEE, per germline. Losses at the gene ends were 4 bases for V and 6 bases for J; bases not matched to a gene: 9. The CDR3 is 14 amino acids. DNA for the CDR3: TGTGCCAGCAGCCTAGACAGGGTCAATGATGGCTACACCTTC. Amino acid sequence: CASSLDRVNDGYTF.

The rearrangement links TRBV19 to TRBJ2-1; 14 bases match TRBD2. With 5 bases clipped from V and 13 bases from J, the junction kept 7 bases outside the gene matches. This CDR3 is 14 amino acids long. Germline V lookup: CDR1 LNHDA, CDR2 SQIVND (reference sequence). The CDR3 region has the DNA TGTGCCAGTAGTGGGACTAGCGGGGGAAGGGAACAGTTCTTC. Residues: CASSGTSGGREQFF.

CDR3 loop: CASRSSSGGAGGELFF. The CDR3 nucleotides are TGTGCCAGCAGATCTAGTAGCGGGGGGGCAGGCGGGGAGCTGTTTTTT. The chain is built from TRBV6-1 and TRBJ2-2, with 11 bases fitting TRBD2. Trimming took 6 bases from V and 7 from J; bases not matched to a gene: 10. The CDR3 spans 16 residues. CDR1 and CDR2 (germline): MNHNS, SASEGT.

The sample holds many counts of this clonotype. The chain links TRBV20-1 to TRBJ1-1; the D gene is possibly TRBD1 (5 bases). The CDR3 sequence is 18 residues long. In germline, CDR1 is DFQATT, CDR2 SNEGSKA (reference sequence). Between the trimmed V and J ends, which lost 0 bases and 0 bases, there was a span of 20 bases. This CDR3 is CSARDLSRGSWMNTEAFF. The DNA for the CDR3 is TGCAGTGCTAGAGATCTGAGTAGGGGCTCGTGGATGAACACTGAAGCTTTCTTT.

The chain recombines TRBV2 with TRBJ2-2, with 11 bases aligning to TRBD1. CDR3 length: 14 residues. Germline V lookup: CDR1 SNHLY, CDR2 FYNNEI. J gave up 3 bases and V 6 bases, and 0 bases lay outside the gene matches. CDR3 DNA: TGTGCCAGCAGGGGACAGGGGGACACCGGGGAGCTGTTTTTT. Translation gives CASRGQGDTGELFF.

The chain employs TRBV12-3 or TRBV12-4 and TRBJ2-5; D may be TRBD1 (6 bases). The length of the CDR3 is 15 residues. Trimming took off 6 bases at V and 3 bases at J, with 17 bases between the two ends. CDR3 sequence: CASSLTNRAEETQYF. CDR3 sequence (DNA): TGTGCCAGCAGCCTTACTAACAGGGCGGAAGAGACCCAGTACTTC.

The chain uses TRBV24-1 and TRBJ1-2; perhaps TRBD1 as D (5 bases). The CDR3 is made up of 14 amino acids. V gave up 4 bases and J gave up 4 bases, with 12 bases separating them. Per the germline V gene, CDR1 is KGHDR and CDR2 is SFDVKD. The CDR3 region has the DNA TGTGCCACCAGTGACGCCGGACATACCTATGGCTACACCTTC. This codes for CATSDAGHTYGYTF.

The chain joins TRBV19 to TRBJ2-5, with a tentative D call TRBD2 (6 bases). Germline-derived CDR1 and CDR2 are LNHDA and SQIVND (reference sequence). CDR3 length: 15 residues. Trimming took 9 bases from V and 3 from J, leaving 20 bases between them. The CDR3 loop is CASSARPSAEETQYF. The CDR3 coding sequence is TGTGCCAGCAGTGCCAGACCTAGCGCAGAAGAGACCCAGTACTTC.

V usage is TRBV7-2 and J usage is TRBJ2-3; TRBD2 matches at 7 bases. Losses at the gene ends were 6 bases for V and 2 bases for J; bases not matched to a gene: 5. The CDR3 runs 14 residues. Germline V lookup: CDR1 SGHTA, CDR2 FQGNSA. The CDR3 reads CASRAGTITDTQYF. The CDR3 DNA follows: TGTGCCAGCAGGGCCGGGACTATCACAGATACGCAGTATTTT.

This clonotype was recorded many times. V usage is TRBV30 and J usage is TRBJ1-6, with D unresolved. Trimming pared 3 bases from V and 10 bases from J, leaving 19 bases between. The CDR3 runs to 15 residues. CDR1 is GTSNPN, CDR2 SVGIG, per germline (reference sequence). Here the CDR3 DNA reads TGTGCCTGGAGACTGAGGAACTTAGCGTACTCACCCCTCCACTTT. This codes for CAWRLRNLAYSPLHF. Together with reference TRBV30 and TRBJ1-6, the CDR3 gives the full variable domain: SQTIHQWPATLVQPVGSPLSLECTVEGTSNPNLYWYRQAAGRGLQLLFYSVGIGQISSEVPQNLSASRPQDRQFILSSKKLLLSDSGFYLCAWRLRNLAYSPLHFGNGTRLTVT.

This chain connects TRBV12-3 or TRBV12-4 to TRBJ1-1; D is unresolved. V lost 2 bases, J lost 5 bases, and 9 bases lay in between. The CDR3 consists of 13 residues. The CDR3 spells CASSLMSRTEAFF. CDR3 sequence (DNA): TGTGCCAGCAGTTTAATGTCACGGACTGAAGCTTTCTTT.

The V call is TRBV5-4, the J call TRBJ2-7, with TRBD2 identical over 11 bases. Germline V gene sequence: CDR1 SGHNT, CDR2 YYREEE (reference sequence). V dropped 0 bases and J dropped 0; count of bases not matched to a gene: 2. The CDR3 extends over 16 amino acids. The CDR3 nucleotides are TGTGCCAGCAGCTTGGGACTAGCGGGGAGCTCCTACGAGCAGTACTTC. This codes for CASSLGLAGSSYEQYF.

This clonotype was observed many times. The rearrangement uses TRBV4-1 and TRBJ2-1; perhaps TRBD1 as D (5 bases). The germline V and J ends were trimmed by 0 bases and 0 bases, with 9 bases remaining between them. The germline V gene has CDR1 MGHRA and CDR2 YSYEKL. The length of the CDR3 is 16 residues. CDR3 DNA sequence: TGCGCCAGCAGCCAAGATAAGGGGTCCTCCTACAATGAGCAGTTCTTC. Translating it yields CASSQDKGSSYNEQFF.

V is TRBV10-3 and J is TRBJ2-3; 9 bases align to TRBD2. Losses at the gene ends were 10 bases for V and 4 bases for J; bases not matched to a gene: 12. The CDR3 has 15 amino acids. Per germline, CDR1 ENHRY and CDR2 SYGVKD. The CDR3 protein is CASSLAGGEADTQYF. In nucleotides, the CDR3 is TGTGCCAGCTCCTTGGCGGGGGGGGAGGCAGATACGCAGTATTTT.

Remarks on this clonotype: One end of the junction does not line up with germline, which may come from a read error. The rearrangement joins TRBV7-2 to TRBJ1-1; possible D gene TRBD1, 5 bases. This CDR3 region has 14 residues. CDR1 is SGHTA and CDR2 is FQGNSA in the germline V gene. The CDR3 loop reads CGSSWATRGTEAFF. DNA of the CDR3: TGTGGCAGCAGCTGGGCGACACGGGGCACCGAAGCCTTCTTT.

This clonotype came up a few times. The rearrangement links TRBV2 to TRBJ1-5; D remains unclear. In germline, CDR1 is SNHLY, CDR2 FYNNEI. V was clipped by 1 base and J by 2 bases, with 6 bases between them. The CDR3 covers 14 residues. The CDR3, as DNA: TGTGCCAGCAGTGAAGGGGGAGGCAATCAGCCCCAGCATTTT. The encoded protein is CASSEGGGNQPQHF. Full variable domain (rest looked up from reference TRBV2 and TRBJ1-5): EPEVTQTPSHQVTQMGQEVILRCVPISNHLYFYWYRQILGQKVEFLVSFYNNEISEKSEIFDDQFSVERPDGSNFTLKIRSTKLEDSAMYFCASSEGGGNQPQHFGDGTRLSIL.

The rearrangement links TRBV19 to TRBJ1-2, with D perhaps TRBD1 (6 bases). The germline V gene has CDR1 LNHDA and CDR2 SQIVND (reference sequence). The CDR3 sequence is 13 residues long. V lost 4 bases to trimming and J lost 3 bases, with 9 bases between them. This CDR3 is CASSNGTYYGYTF. CDR3 nucleotide sequence: TGTGCCAGTAGTAACGGGACATACTATGGCTACACCTTC.

The genes are TRBV30 and TRBJ1-5; D is uncertain. V dropped 4 bases and J dropped 3 bases, with 10 bases sitting between them. Germline CDR1 reads GTSNPN; CDR2 reads SVGIG (reference sequence). CDR3 length: 13 residues. The CDR3 sequence is CAWTIGINQPQHF. The CDR3 DNA reads as TGTGCCTGGACTATAGGGATCAATCAGCCCCAGCATTTT. The whole variable domain, remainder taken from reference TRBV30 and TRBJ1-5, is SQTIHQWPATLVQPVGSPLSLECTVEGTSNPNLYWYRQAAGRGLQLLFYSVGIGQISSEVPQNLSASRPQDRQFILSSKKLLLSDSGFYLCAWTIGINQPQHFGDGTRLSIL.